These T cell receptor beta chains were read from a single sample in a study of vaccination effects on CD4 cells after COVID-19. Method: immunoSEQ multiplex PCR; TCRdb's copy keeps in-frame clones and lacks some. The table has under 80,000 clones, roughly 79% seen once. These receptors' antigens are unknown. Sequences were derived from CD4+ T cells from PBMCs cultured with HCoV-OC43 spike peptides, sampled after COVID-19 vaccination. Source of these receptors: a human donor who received a COVID-19 vaccine. Each CDR3 is given with its conserved first and last residue. A D gene is named only where the DNA matches it firmly. The size field is filled for only some rows; it gives once, few, many or a size class.

clone size	CDR3 length	D gene	V gene	J gene	CDR3 DNA	CDR3 protein
-	15	TRBD1	TRBV18	TRBJ1-4	TGTGCCAGCTCACTTACAGGGGACTATAATGAAAAACTGTTTTTT	CASSLTGDYNEKLFF
-	18	-	TRBV18	TRBJ2-6	TGTGCCAGCTCACCTCCGGGACGGACCGTCTCTGGGGCCAACGTCCTGACTTTC	CASSPPGRTVSGANVLTF
few	16	-	TRBV5-1	TRBJ2-1	TGCGCCAGCAGCTTGGCCGGCCTCAGCTCCTACAATGAGCAGTTCTTC	CASSLAGLSSYNEQFF
-	16	TRBD1	TRBV10-1	TRBJ2-1	TGCGCCAGCAGCAATACAGGGGCGACTTACTACAATGAGCAGTTCTTC	CASSNTGATYYNEQFF
-	16	-	TRBV6-2/TRBV6-3	TRBJ1-2	TGTGCCAGCAGTTACTCCCTGGGACAAGTAAACTATGGCTACACCTTC	CASSYSLGQVNYGYTF
-	16	-	TRBV18	TRBJ1-6	TGTGCCAGCTCGCTCGGGACCGGGGCTCTCCATTCACCCCTCCACTTT	CASSLGTGALHSPLHF
-	15	TRBD1	TRBV7-9	TRBJ2-5	TGTGCCAGCAGCTCACCTACAGGGGGTTTCGAGACCCAGTACTTC	CASSSPTGGFETQYF
-	14	-	TRBV10-3	TRBJ2-2	TGTGCCATCAGGGGGGACACCGACACCGGGGAGCTGTTTTTT	CAIRGDTDTGELFF
-	13	-	TRBV6-1	TRBJ2-2	TGTGCCAGCAGTGAGGGGGGACCCGGGGAGCTGTTTTTT	CASSEGGPGELFF
-	17	-	TRBV24-1	TRBJ2-3	TGTGCCACCAGTGACCCTGGGGGCAACCGTAACACAGATACGCAGTATTTT	CATSDPGGNRNTDTQYF